The entry that follows covers one TCR beta chain sequence. As yet, its antigen is unknown. The data were obtained in a study of T cell responses to AZD1222 COVID-19 vaccine. Study conclusions and caveats: Only a handful of people who got AZD1222 tested seropositive at baseline.

With 3 bases clipped from V and 4 bases from J, the junction kept 7 bases outside the gene matches. Germline assignment: CDR1 ENHRY and CDR2 SYGVKD. CDR3 length: 15 residues. The repertoire was sequenced with immunoSEQ multiplex PCR; TCRdb's copy has only in-frame clones and lacks some. Of 120,000 or so clones in the sample, 92% are singletons; the top ten hold 1.1%. The sample consisted of peripheral blood, taken on day 0 of AZD1222 vaccination. The chain carries TRBV10-3 and TRBJ1-2; 8 bases fit TRBD1. The clonotype was recovered from an adult in good health. For the CDR3, the DNA is TGTGCCATCAGTGAAAGGCAGGGGGCTATCTATGGCTACACCTTC. As protein: CAISERQGAIYGYTF.